The 28 T cell receptor beta chains reported below all come from one sample, sequenced in a study of shared clonotypes between healthy human individuals. Profiled with immunoSEQ multiplex PCR; TCRdb holds only in-frame clones, not every one. The data contain nearly 2 million clones, about 95% of them seen just once; the ten biggest clones take up 1% to 1.5%. CD45RO negativity and positive selection for CCR7 defined naive CD8 cells, a population that excluded terminally differentiated effector memory CD45RA+ cells. Sequencing was carried out using naive CD8+ T cells sorted from blood. These TCRs come from a man aged 18 to 29 in good health.

The chain carries TRBV5-6 and TRBJ1-3; no clear D. The CDR3 has 15 residues. V lost 5 bases, J lost 0 bases, and 12 bases lay in between. Germline loops: CDR1 SGHDT, CDR2 YYEEEE. The CDR3: CASSWGSSSGNTIYF. The CDR3 DNA is TGTGCCAGCAGTTGGGGTTCGAGCTCTGGAAACACCATATATTTT. The entire variable domain, with the rest obtained from reference TRBV5-6 and TRBJ1-3, is as follows: DAGVTQSPTHLIKTRGQQVTLRCSPKSGHDTVSWYQQALGQGPQFIFQYYEEEERQRGNFPDRFSGHQFPNYSSELNVNALLLGDSALYLCASSWGSSSGNTIYFGEGSWLTVV.

The chain carries TRBV7-6 and TRBJ2-7; TRBD2 matches 8 bases. The CDR3 loop spans 14 amino acids. Germline assignment: CDR1 SGHVS and CDR2 FNYEAQ. The V segment lost 5 bases and the J segment 7 bases; nucleotides outside the gene matches: 10. The CDR3 spells CASSQSGGAQEQYF. CDR3 bases: TGTGCCAGCAGCCAATCGGGGGGGGCTCAAGAGCAGTACTTC.

This clone was seen a single time. This chain joins TRBV10-3 and TRBJ2-3; 10 nucleotides align to TRBD2. V gave up 3 bases and J gave up 3 bases; unmatched junction bases: 9. This CDR3 comprises 17 residues. Germline CDR1 and CDR2: ENHRY and SYGVKD. The chain's CDR3 is CAISETPSGRWTDTQYF. The CDR3, as DNA: TGTGCCATCAGTGAAACGCCTAGCGGGAGATGGACAGATACGCAGTATTTT.

The chain joins TRBV5-1 to TRBJ2-7; D possibly corresponds to TRBD2 (6 bases). The CDR3 runs 15 residues. V was shortened by 6 bases and J by 3 bases, with 19 bases between the two germline ends. Germline V gene lookup returns CDR1 SGHRS and CDR2 YFSETQ. The CDR3 loop reads CASTIVEGGVYEQYF. The CDR3 nucleotides read TGCGCCAGCACCATTGTAGAGGGCGGGGTCTACGAGCAGTACTTC.

J is TRBJ2-7 and V is TRBV28, with 15 bases that match TRBD2. The CDR3 spans 17 residues. The trim removed 1 base at V and 12 bases at J, leaving 13 bases unmatched. Germline V gene sequence: CDR1 MDHEN, CDR2 SYDVKM. As DNA, the CDR3 is TGTGCCAGCAGTTTATCCCCCGGACTAGCGGGGGGGACCGGAGGGTACTTC. Amino acid sequence: CASSLSPGLAGGTGGYF.

This clone appeared once. The chain uses TRBV9 and TRBJ2-2; D possibly matches TRBD1 or TRBD2 (6 bases each). In germline, CDR1 is SGDLS, CDR2 YYNGEE. V was shortened by 0 bases and J by 6 bases, with 12 bases between the two germline ends. The CDR3 has 15 residues. The DNA of the CDR3 is TGTGCCAGCAGCGTAGCTCGAAGGGGGGCCGGGGAGCTGTTTTTT. This codes for CASSVARRGAGELFF.

Points on this clone: Other DNA sequences in the sample encode the same CDR3. This rearrangement joins TRBV5-1 to TRBJ2-1; TRBD2 matches at 9 bases. Germline CDR1 and CDR2: SGHRS and YFSETQ. CDR3 length: 15 residues. After removal of 0 bases from V and 4 bases from J, the junction contained 2 bases not matched to a gene. The CDR3 nucleotides are TGCGCCAGCAGCTTGGTAGCGGGGGAATACAATGAGCAGTTCTTC. It codes for CASSLVAGEYNEQFF.

The chain couples TRBV7-2 to TRBJ2-1, with TRBD2 matching over 8 bases. CDR1 and CDR2 from the germline V gene are SGHTA and FQGNSA. J gave up 8 bases and V 5 bases, and 11 bases lay outside the gene matches. The CDR3 has 15 amino acids. CDR3 residues: CASSTGLAGFYEQFF. The CDR3 coding sequence is TGTGCCAGCAGCACAGGACTAGCAGGTTTTTATGAGCAGTTCTTC.

V gene TRBV6-1 combines with J gene TRBJ1-1; 7 nucleotides match TRBD1. V gave up 2 bases and J gave up 5 bases; unmatched junction bases: 5. Germline CDR1 is MNHNS and CDR2 is SASEGT. The CDR3 consists of 14 residues. The CDR3 sequence: CASSETGVKTEAFF. CDR3 DNA sequence: TGTGCCAGCAGTGAAACAGGGGTAAAGACTGAAGCTTTCTTT.

Here the CDR3 DNA reads TGCGCCAGCAGCCAAGTTGGACTAGCGGGACGGGGCACCGGGGAGCTGTTTTTT. Its translation is CASSQVGLAGRGTGELFF. The chain employs TRBV4-1 and TRBJ2-2; TRBD2 matches at 12 bases. Germline CDR1 MGHRA, CDR2 YSYEKL. The CDR3 covers 18 residues. The V segment lost 1 base and the J segment 4 bases; nucleotides outside the gene matches: 7.

This chain uses TRBV7-9 with TRBJ2-7; no reliable D call. The V gene's germline CDR1 is SEHNR and CDR2 FQNEAQ (reference sequence). V lost 1 base and J 1 base, leaving 14 bases between the germline ends. The length of the CDR3 is 16 residues. CDR3 in DNA: TGTGCCAGCAGCTTAGGGCCGACTCTGGCGTCCTACGAGCAGTACTTC. Translation gives CASSLGPTLASYEQYF.

The chain employs TRBV4-1 and TRBJ1-3, with D unclear. CDR3 length: 12 amino acids. Germline V gene sequence: CDR1 MGHRA, CDR2 YSYEKL. Trimming took off 4 bases at V and 4 bases at J, with 5 bases between the two ends. In DNA form, the CDR3 reads TGCGCCAGCAGCCGCGGAGGAAACACCATATATTTT. Its translation is CASSRGGNTIYF.

The chain has TRBV7-9 and TRBJ2-7, with 9 bases lining up with TRBD1. This CDR3 has 15 amino acids. J gave up 3 bases and V 6 bases, and 9 bases lay outside the gene matches. Germline lookup yields CDR1 SEHNR and CDR2 FQNEAQ (reference sequence). The CDR3 nucleotides read TGTGCCAGCAGTTCCCCGGGACAGGGACACTACGAGCAGTACTTC. This sequence encodes CASSSPGQGHYEQYF.

V gene TRBV6-5 combines with J gene TRBJ1-2, with TRBD1 as a possible D gene (5 bases). CDR1 is MNHEY and CDR2 is SVGAGI in the germline V gene. V lost 5 bases and J 3 bases, leaving 13 bases between the germline ends. The length of the CDR3 is 14 residues. CDR3 nucleotide sequence: TGTGCCAGCAGTCCATGGACGGGGGACTATGGCTACACCTTC. Amino acid sequence: CASSPWTGDYGYTF.

The chain joins TRBV30 to TRBJ2-5, with TRBD2 identical over 12 bases. Losses at the gene ends were 4 bases for V and 4 bases for J; bases not matched to a gene: 4. The CDR3 is 14 amino acids. Germline lookup yields CDR1 GTSNPN and CDR2 SVGIG (reference sequence). The CDR3 reads CAWTSGGALETQYF. In DNA, the CDR3 is TGTGCCTGGACTAGCGGGGGGGCCTTAGAGACCCAGTACTTC.

The chain combines TRBV29-1 with TRBJ1-1; D may be TRBD1 (5 bases). Germline CDR1 and CDR2: SQVTM and ANQGSEA. The CDR3 runs 13 residues. The germline V and J ends were trimmed by 1 base and 5 bases, with 11 bases remaining between them. The CDR3 nucleotides read TGCAGCGTTGAAGGGGCGCAGGGAACTGAAGCTTTCTTT. It yields the protein CSVEGAQGTEAFF.

As to this clone: This CDR3 is also generated by other DNA sequences in the sample. The chain couples TRBV5-1 to TRBJ1-1; D is possibly TRBD1 (5 bases). Germline CDR1 reads SGHRS; CDR2 reads YFSETQ. This CDR3 comprises 15 residues. The ends were cut back, 2 bases at V and 0 bases at J, with 11 bases in the middle. The CDR3: CASSLIDSLNTEAFF. CDR3 nucleotide sequence: TGCGCCAGCAGCTTAATAGACAGCTTGAACACTGAAGCTTTCTTT.

To note about this clone: The sample carries other DNA sequences with the same CDR3. This chain connects TRBV28 to TRBJ2-1; maybe TRBD2 (6 bases). CDR1 MDHEN and CDR2 SYDVKM come from the germline V gene. V was cut by 5 bases and J by 0 bases, with 11 bases left in between. The CDR3 sequence is 15 residues long. The CDR3 coding sequence is TGTGCCAGCAGTAGTCGGGGGAGCTCCTACAATGAGCAGTTCTTC. This codes for CASSSRGSSYNEQFF.

Only one count was recorded for this clone. V gene TRBV15 combines with J gene TRBJ1-1; D uncertain. Germline V gene lookup returns CDR1 LNHNV and CDR2 YYDKDF (reference sequence). The CDR3 contains 14 residues. The V and J ends lost 0 bases and 4 bases respectively, with 9 bases between them. CDR3 amino acids: CATSRDHPVTEAFF. In DNA, the CDR3 is TGTGCCACCAGCAGAGACCATCCGGTCACTGAAGCTTTCTTT.

CDR3 loop: CASSRGADNSPLHF. The DNA for the CDR3 is TGTGCCAGCAGCCGAGGGGCCGATAATTCACCCCTCCACTTT. The rearrangement links TRBV9 to TRBJ1-6; the D gene is possibly TRBD1 (5 bases). The V and J ends lost 4 bases and 5 bases respectively, with 10 bases between them. The CDR3 runs 14 residues. The germline V gene encodes CDR1 SGDLS and CDR2 YYNGEE.

The V and J genes are TRBV28 and TRBJ2-7; 7 bases match TRBD1. Trimming took 5 bases from V and 5 from J; bases not matched to a gene: 6. CDR3 size: 13 residues. From germline, CDR1 is MDHEN and CDR2 SYDVKM. Here the CDR3 reads CASSKEQGNEQYF. The CDR3 DNA sequence: TGTGCCAGCAGTAAAGAACAGGGGAACGAGCAGTACTTC.

This chain uses TRBV29-1 with TRBJ2-7; D unresolved. The length of the CDR3 is 14 residues. In germline, CDR1 is SQVTM, CDR2 ANQGSEA. Deletions cut 2 bases from V and 5 bases from J, with 16 bases between. The CDR3 DNA reads as TGCAGCGTTGAAAACGGTTTGGAAGGGAACGAGCAGTACTTC. This sequence encodes CSVENGLEGNEQYF.

The rearrangement links TRBV5-1 to TRBJ2-3; 12 bases fit TRBD2. Germline values: CDR1 SGHRS, CDR2 YFSETQ. V shed 2 bases, J shed 2 bases, and the junction held 3 bases outside the gene matches. CDR3 length: 16 residues. The CDR3 region has the DNA TGCGCCAGCAGCTTCGGACTAGCGGGGTTCACAGATACGCAGTATTTT. As protein: CASSFGLAGFTDTQYF.

Concerning this clone: The sample contains more than one DNA sequence encoding this CDR3. This chain joins TRBV4-3 and TRBJ2-7; 8 nucleotides agree with TRBD1. Looked up from germline, CDR1 is LGHNA and CDR2 is YSLEER. The CDR3 loop spans 14 amino acids. The trim removed 4 bases at V and 0 bases at J, leaving 2 bases unmatched. The chain's CDR3 is CASSLGQGSYEQYF. In DNA, the CDR3 is TGCGCCAGCAGCCTCGGACAGGGCTCCTACGAGCAGTACTTC.

The CDR3 region is CASSEAAGSHKNIQYF. CDR3 DNA sequence: TGTGCCAGCAGTGAAGCCGCCGGGAGCCACAAAAACATTCAGTACTTC. The chain links TRBV6-1 to TRBJ2-4; TRBD2 is a possible D gene (6 bases). Germline V gives CDR1 MNHNS, CDR2 SASEGT. This CDR3 comprises 16 residues. Trimming took 0 bases from V and 3 from J, leaving 12 bases between them.

This chain uses TRBV6-5 with TRBJ1-1, with D unclear. V was clipped by 2 bases and J by 4 bases, with 8 bases between them. The germline V gene encodes CDR1 MNHEY and CDR2 SVGAGI. The CDR3 has 13 residues. In nucleotides, the CDR3 is TGTGCCAGCAGTTACCACAGCCTCACTGAAGCTTTCTTT. Amino acids: CASSYHSLTEAFF.

This clone was seen a single time. The chain couples TRBV5-1 to TRBJ2-1, with D possibly being TRBD1 or TRBD2 (6 bases each). V was trimmed by 7 bases and J by 5 bases, leaving 10 bases between them. From germline, CDR1 is SGHRS and CDR2 YFSETQ. This CDR3 region has 12 residues. The CDR3 coding sequence is TGCGCCAGCGGGGGGACAAACAATGAGCAGTTCTTC. Amino acids: CASGGTNNEQFF. Complete variable domain (other parts from reference TRBV5-1 and TRBJ2-1): KAGVTQTPRYLIKTRGQQVTLSCSPISGHRSVSWYQQTPGQGLQFLFEYFSETQRNKGNFPGRFSGRQFSNSRSEMNVSTLELGDSALYLCASGGTNNEQFFGPGTRLTVL.

This rearrangement joins TRBV7-9 to TRBJ1-1; maybe TRBD1 (5 bases). CDR1 is SEHNR and CDR2 is FQNEAQ in the germline V gene (reference sequence). Trimming took 3 bases from V and 6 from J, leaving 11 bases between them. The CDR3 extends over 13 amino acids. In DNA form, the CDR3 reads TGTGCCAGCAGCTTGGCCGGGGACCCTGAAGCTTTCTTT. It is translated as CASSLAGDPEAFF.